The rows below give T cell receptor beta chains drawn from one sample of a study of vaccination and CD4 T cells after COVID-19. TCRdb itself ran the PCR reads through MiXCR, one entry per CDR3 protein. Of under 20,000 distinct CDR3 sequences in the sample, just under 80% were seen once. No antigen is known for these receptors. The sequenced sample was CD4+ T cells from blood, cultured in vitro, obtained after SARS-CoV-2 vaccination. Receptor source: a human donor who received a COVID-19 vaccine. The CDR3 runs from the conserved cysteine through the conserved F or W. Each record gives: clone size, V gene, D gene, J gene, CDR3 protein, CDR3 DNA. D genes are given only for firm matches. The size field is filled for only some rows; it gives once, few, many or a size class.

clone size: NA
V gene: TRBV20-1
D gene: TRBD2
J gene: TRBJ2-1
CDR3 protein: CSARVAGGPWNEQFF
CDR3 DNA: TGCAGTGCTAGAGTAGCGGGGGGGCCGTGGAATGAGCAGTTCTTC

clone size: NA
V gene: TRBV5-1
D gene: TRBD1
J gene: TRBJ2-7
CDR3 protein: CASSGQGGSYEQYF
CDR3 DNA: TGCGCCAGCAGCGGACAGGGGGGCTCCTACGAGCAGTACTTC

clone size: NA
V gene: TRBV27
D gene: NA
J gene: TRBJ1-2
CDR3 protein: CASRTWTDYGYTF
CDR3 DNA: TGTGCCAGCAGGACATGGACGGACTATGGCTACACCTTC

clone size: NA
V gene: TRBV3-1
D gene: NA
J gene: TRBJ1-1
CDR3 protein: CASSQGTAMNTEAFF
CDR3 DNA: TGTGCCAGCAGCCAAGGTACAGCCATGAACACTGAAGCTTTCTTT

clone size: NA
V gene: TRBV24-1
D gene: TRBD2
J gene: TRBJ2-1
CDR3 protein: CATSTLAGINEQFF
CDR3 DNA: TGTGCCACCAGCACACTAGCGGGGATCAATGAGCAGTTCTTC

clone size: once
V gene: TRBV2
D gene: NA
J gene: TRBJ2-5
CDR3 protein: CASSGRGETQYF
CDR3 DNA: TGTGCCAGCAGTGGCCGGGGAGAGACCCAGTACTTC

clone size: NA
V gene: TRBV30
D gene: NA
J gene: TRBJ2-5
CDR3 protein: CAWSWFRETQYF
CDR3 DNA: TGTGCCTGGAGTTGGTTCAGGGAGACCCAGTACTTC

clone size: once
V gene: TRBV27
D gene: NA
J gene: TRBJ1-1
CDR3 protein: CASSPRGLGDTEAFF
CDR3 DNA: TGTGCCAGCAGTCCTCGGGGCCTTGGAGACACTGAAGCTTTCTTT